This T cell receptor beta chain was recorded in a study of neurological immune-mediated disorders. Whole-study findings and limits: The multiple sclerosis repertoire cluster had no clinical or MRI feature associated with it.

A few counts support this clonotype. What it binds is not known. Germline CDR1 reads MNHEY; CDR2 reads SVGAGI. There are 15 residues in the CDR3. Trimming stripped 7 bases from V and 1 base from J, with 16 bases between. The authors made cDNA by 5'RACE with 10-nucleotide random UMIs. TCRdb processed the 5' RACE reads anew with MiXCR; each CDR3 protein has one entry. The data show some 48,000 distinct CDR3 sequences, with 5.8% seen just once and over 1.2% held by the top ten. Sorted libraries drew on approximately 940,000 CD4+ or CD8+ T cells. This clonotype originated in a woman aged 18-29 years with multiple sclerosis. Sequenced material: CD4+ T cells from blood. This sequence joins TRBV6-5 and TRBJ2-5; perhaps TRBD1 as D (6 bases). CDR3 sequence reads: CASTTSEQGQETQYF. The CDR3 region has the DNA TGTGCCAGCACGACCTCCGAACAGGGCCAAGAGACCCAGTACTTC.